This TCR beta chain was documented in a study of cytomegalovirus exposure and HLA in healthy donors. PCR primers comprised 60 Vbeta and 13 Jbeta primers. Repertoires were generated with immunoSEQ multiplex PCR, while TCRdb's copy carries only in-frame clones and drops some. This sample yields roughly 190,000 clones, of which around three quarters are seen a single time; around 2% belongs to the top ten. Regarding the study as a whole: The study carried out a later analysis of TCR beta sequences. It associated under 20,000 of them with specific HLA alleles at a false discovery rate of 0.05. Common viral pathogens seemed to be connected with several of the most significant clusters, according to a later analysis. Earlier analysis found most TCR beta V segments productive about 90% or about 30% of the time.

Donors in the study were healthy people who gave bone marrow. Note on this clone: The antigen remains undetermined.

The CDR3 covers 11 residues. V was trimmed by 5 bases and J by 4 bases, leaving 8 bases between them. The germline gives CDR1 DFQATT, CDR2 SNEGSKA (reference sequence). Sequencing was carried out using PBMCs. The J gene is TRBJ1-2, the V gene TRBV20-1; D gene uncertain. This receptor was identified in a young woman in good health and CMV-seropositive. CDR3 sequence reads: CSAEWSYGYTF. The CDR3 DNA reads TGCAGTGCTGAGTGGTCCTATGGCTACACCTTC.